The TCR beta chain under discussion was sequenced for a study of T cell responses to AZD1222 COVID-19 vaccine. As to this clone: What it recognizes is unknown.

The CDR3 loop spans 15 amino acids. CDR1 is MDHEN and CDR2 is SYDVKM in the germline V gene. V shed 3 bases, J shed 1 base, and the junction held 4 bases outside the gene matches. Study findings and constraints: Vaccine-related CD4 TCRs covered spike, predominating at 160-218 and 743-854. Nearly half of unique spike-specific TCRs reportedly avoided B.1.351 and B.1.1.7 mutated regions.

Produced via immunoSEQ multiplex PCR; TCRdb's table is partial and in-frame only. The data contain more than 110,000 clones, 90% of them seen just once; the ten biggest clones take up roughly 3.6%. The clonotype was recovered from an adult in good health. The material sequenced was peripheral blood, taken on day 0 of AZD1222 vaccination. The V and J genes are TRBV28 and TRBJ2-3; 7 bases line up with TRBD2. CDR3 nucleotides: TGTGCCAGCAGTTTCTCTCGGGGGGGCACAGATACGCAGTATTTT. This encodes CASSFSRGGTDTQYF.